The T cell receptor (beta chain) under discussion was sequenced for a study of monozygotic twins with inflammatory bowel disease. From the 5' RACE reads, TCRdb lists one entry per CDR3 protein and no DNA. This repertoire includes some 440,000 distinct CDR3 sequences. This CDR3 comprises 16 residues. The source is a human donor with ulcerative colitis or Crohn's disease, or a healthy co-twin of an affected twin (not recorded which). The gene calls are TRBV12-3 or TRBV12-4 and TRBJ2-6; TCRdb reports TRBD1, a call that lacks DNA to check it against. The source material was blood. The CDR3 sequence is CASRAGAFSGANVLTF.